These 11 T cell receptor beta chains came from one sample sequenced in a study of blood T cell repertoires in COVID-19. TCRdb keeps only in-frame clones here, not all; method: immunoSEQ multiplex PCR. The sample records roughly 290,000 clones, around four fifths being singletons. Source material: peripheral blood. The origin of the receptors is a woman aged 45 to 65 with active or convalescent COVID-19.

In this sample, this clone turned up a few times. The chain employs TRBV19 and TRBJ1-1, with D unresolved. Trimming stripped 6 bases from V and 3 bases from J, with 11 bases between. Germline CDR1 and CDR2: LNHDA and SQIVND (reference sequence). The CDR3 totals 13 residues. CDR3 coding DNA: TGTGCCAGTAGCCAGGCCCTGCACACTGAAGCTTTCTTT. It translates to CASSQALHTEAFF.

The sample holds a few counts of this clone. CDR3 sequence: CASSLDFSGGTEAFF. The CDR3 DNA is TGTGCCAGCAGCTTAGATTTTTCAGGGGGCACTGAAGCTTTCTTT. This chain uses TRBV11-2 with TRBJ1-1; 7 nucleotides align to TRBD1. Trimming cost V 0 bases and J 4 bases; bases outside gene matches: 5. This CDR3 region has 15 residues. Germline V gene data show CDR1 as SGHAT and CDR2 as FQNNGV. Full variable domain (outside the CDR3, taken from reference TRBV11-2 and TRBJ1-1): EAGVAQSPRYKIIEKRQSVAFWCNPISGHATLYWYQQILGQGPKLLIQFQNNGVVDDSQLPKDRFSAERLKGVDSTLKIQPAKLEDSAVYLCASSLDFSGGTEAFFGQGTRLTVV.

The chain carries TRBV11-2 and TRBJ1-6; D unclear. V was trimmed by 5 bases and J by 9 bases, leaving 14 bases between them. In germline, CDR1 is SGHAT, CDR2 FQNNGV. The CDR3 is 14 residues long. CDR3 nucleotides: TGTGCCAGCAGCCTCGGGTCGGAAATTTCACCCCTCCACTTT. This codes for CASSLGSEISPLHF.

The chain uses TRBV6-2 or TRBV6-3 and TRBJ1-5; D gene uncertain. Looked up from germline, CDR1 is MNHEY and CDR2 is SVGEGT. CDR3 size: 15 residues. V lost 0 bases and J lost 4, with 10 bases in between. This chain's CDR3 is CASSYSNSGNQPQHF. CDR3 DNA sequence: TGTGCCAGCAGTTACTCCAACTCGGGAAATCAGCCCCAGCATTTT.

This clone occurred once. The chain recombines TRBV10-3 with TRBJ1-1; D remains ambiguous. The CDR3 is made up of 12 amino acids. V was trimmed by 2 bases and J by 6 bases, leaving 7 bases between them. Germline values: CDR1 ENHRY, CDR2 SYGVKD. Written as DNA, the CDR3 is TGTGCCATCAGTGAGGGAGGATCTGAAGCTTTCTTT. Protein: CAISEGGSEAFF.

This clone was recorded only once. This chain links TRBV19 with TRBJ1-1; possible D gene TRBD1, 5 bases. Germline V gene sequence: CDR1 LNHDA, CDR2 SQIVND (reference sequence). The CDR3 is 14 residues long. V was pared by 3 bases and J by 7 bases, with 15 bases between. In nucleotides, the CDR3 is TGTGCCAGTAGTATTTCACCGGGACTGGGTGAAGCTTTCTTT. This encodes CASSISPGLGEAFF.

The CDR3 DNA sequence: TGTGCCAGCTCACCACCTTTGGGCGGGAACAATCAGCCCCAGCATTTT. Protein: CASSPPLGGNNQPQHF. This rearrangement joins TRBV18 to TRBJ1-5; no clear D gene. V gave up 0 bases and J gave up 3 bases, with 12 bases separating them. Germline V gene sequence: CDR1 KGHSH, CDR2 LQKENI. This CDR3 is built from 16 residues.

V usage is TRBV7-8 and J usage is TRBJ2-1; 7 positions match TRBD2. This CDR3 has 17 residues. The trim removed 3 bases at V and 5 bases at J, leaving 13 bases unmatched. Germline-derived CDR1 and CDR2 are SGHVS and FQNEAQ. The CDR3 DNA sequence: TGTGCCAGCAGCTTTGGCGGGAGCGATCCCCTAGACAATGAGCAGTTCTTC. It specifies CASSFGGSDPLDNEQFF.

This rearrangement joins TRBV11-1 to TRBJ1-5, with a weak D call TRBD1 (5 bases). V lost 0 bases and J 12 bases, leaving 21 bases between the germline ends. Germline V CDR1 and CDR2: SGHAT, FQDESV (reference sequence). The CDR3 runs 16 residues. The DNA for the CDR3 is TGTGCCAGCAGCTTAGCGAATTTTTGGGGCGGAAGCCTCCAGCATTTT. Amino acid sequence: CASSLANFWGGSLQHF. The complete variable domain, with remaining parts taken from reference TRBV11-1 and TRBJ1-5, reads EAEVAQSPRYKITEKSQAVAFWCDPISGHATLYWYRQILGQGPELLVQFQDESVVDDSQLPKDRFSAERLKGVDSTLKIQPAELGDSAMYLCASSLANFWGGSLQHFGDGTRLSIL.

CDR3 in DNA: TGTGCCAGCAGCCTCCAAAGCGGGGGGGCCTACAATGAGCAGTTCTTC. The encoded protein is CASSLQSGGAYNEQFF. The J gene is TRBJ2-1, the V gene TRBV9; 10 bases map to TRBD2. From germline, CDR1 is SGDLS and CDR2 YYNGEE. This CDR3 has 16 residues. Unmatched junction bases numbered 6, after V lost 4 bases and J lost 2 bases.

J is TRBJ2-3 and V is TRBV10-1, with D tentatively TRBD1 (6 bases). CDR1 is WNHNN, CDR2 SYGVQD, per germline (reference sequence). The CDR3 is 14 residues long. The V and J ends lost 3 bases and 3 bases respectively, with 10 bases between them. In DNA form, the CDR3 reads TGCGCCAGCAGTGAATACAGGGATACAGATACGCAGTATTTT. Translating it yields CASSEYRDTDTQYF.